This T cell receptor (beta chain) was recorded in a study of T cell repertoires in cytomegalovirus infection (dated 2019 in TCRdb). As for the study more broadly: The HLA type of each donor mattered for the analysis, because public TCR beta signatures pointed to carriage of CMV infection along with the matching HLA type. Here is what the overall study found, with its caveats: In the ex vivo response, HLA-C-restricted CMV-specific TCR beta clonotypes were dominant, and in two of eight donors the single most frequent clonotype came from this HLA-C-restricted group. In both this cohort and an independent cohort of some 380 donors, the cumulative frequency of public TCR beta family members distinguished carriers of CMV infection plus the relevant HLA type.

The instrument was an Illumina HiSeq 1500. Using fastp at Q25 and MiXCR, TCRdb reprocessed the public reads and kept productive beta chains. Here each entry gathers all rows of one CDR3 protein and keeps the most common genes and DNA. Across this sample there are around 290,000 distinct CDR3 sequences, with around 25% seen only once. The ten largest account for 14% of the sample. The CDR1 and CDR2 encoded by the germline V gene are MNHNS and SASEGT. The CDR3 holds 15 amino acids from the cysteine to the phenylalanine. Only CDR3 DNA remains: 45 bases, in frame from the first base. V is pruned by 4 bases and J by 1 base, leaving 0 bases of the junction without a gene match. This clonotype was detected a few times. The antigen it recognizes is unknown. Base-call qualities are not available, and no considerably larger clone is one nucleotide away.

Sequences were obtained from PBMCs. This sequence uses TRBV6-1 and TRBJ2-2, with 10 central nucleotides matching TRBD1. This sequence originates from a human donor in good health (CMV status not recorded). Some clones in this sample may be carry-over from other donors' samples. The CDR3 has the sequence CASSGDRGNTGELFF. At the DNA level, the sequence is TGTGCCAGCAGTGGGGACAGGGGGAACACCGGGGAGCTGTTTTTT.